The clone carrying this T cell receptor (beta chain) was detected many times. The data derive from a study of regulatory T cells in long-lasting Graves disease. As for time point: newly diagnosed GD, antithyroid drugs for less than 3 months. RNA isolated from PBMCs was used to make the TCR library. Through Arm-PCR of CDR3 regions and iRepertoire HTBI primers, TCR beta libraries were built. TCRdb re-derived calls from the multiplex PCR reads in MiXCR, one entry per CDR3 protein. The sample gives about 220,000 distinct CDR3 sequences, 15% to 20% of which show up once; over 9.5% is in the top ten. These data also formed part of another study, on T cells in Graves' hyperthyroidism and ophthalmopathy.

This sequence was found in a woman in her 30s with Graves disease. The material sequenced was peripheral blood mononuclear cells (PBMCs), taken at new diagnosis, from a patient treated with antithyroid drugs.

CDR3 amino acids: CSARPSGGTSGYF. DNA of the CDR3: TGCAGTGCGCGCCCGAGCGGGGGGACCTCGGGGTACTTC. The chain links TRBV20-1 to TRBJ2-7; 9 bases line up with TRBD2. CDR1 and CDR2 (germline): DFQATT, SNEGSKA (reference sequence). The junction had 15 bases not matched to a gene; V was cut back by 6 bases and J by 12 bases. The CDR3 runs 13 residues.